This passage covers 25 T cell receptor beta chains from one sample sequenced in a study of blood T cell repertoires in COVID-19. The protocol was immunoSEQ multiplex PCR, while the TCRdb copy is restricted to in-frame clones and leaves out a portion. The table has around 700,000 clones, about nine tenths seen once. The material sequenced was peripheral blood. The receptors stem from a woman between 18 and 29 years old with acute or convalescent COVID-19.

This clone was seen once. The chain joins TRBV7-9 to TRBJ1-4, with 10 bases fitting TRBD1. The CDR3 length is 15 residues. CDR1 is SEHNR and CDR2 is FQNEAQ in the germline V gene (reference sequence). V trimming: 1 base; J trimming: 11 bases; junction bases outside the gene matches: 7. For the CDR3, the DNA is TGTGCCAGCAGCTTAGGTGGGACAGGGGATCGGAAACTGTTTTTT. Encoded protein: CASSLGGTGDRKLFF.

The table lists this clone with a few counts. The CDR3 is CSVVADYYGYTF. In DNA, the CDR3 is TGCAGCGTTGTAGCAGACTATTATGGCTACACCTTC. The rearrangement uses TRBV29-1 and TRBJ1-2; the D is unclear. Germline V gives CDR1 SQVTM, CDR2 ANQGSEA. CDR3 size: 12 residues. V was cut by 4 bases and J by 5 bases, with 11 bases left in between.

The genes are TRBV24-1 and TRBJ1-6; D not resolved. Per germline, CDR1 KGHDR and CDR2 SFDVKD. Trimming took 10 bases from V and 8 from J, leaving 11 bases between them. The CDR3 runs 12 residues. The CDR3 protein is CATTYVYSPLHF. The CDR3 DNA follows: TGTGCCACTACCTACGTCTATTCACCCCTCCACTTT.

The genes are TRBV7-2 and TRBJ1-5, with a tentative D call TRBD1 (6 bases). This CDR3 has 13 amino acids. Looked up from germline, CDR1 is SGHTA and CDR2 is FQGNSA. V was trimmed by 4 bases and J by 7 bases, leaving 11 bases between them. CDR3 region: CASSSGVLQPQHF. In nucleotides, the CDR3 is TGTGCCAGCAGCTCAGGGGTTTTGCAGCCCCAGCATTTT. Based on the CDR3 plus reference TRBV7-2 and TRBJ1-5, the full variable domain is GAGVSQSPSNKVTEKGKDVELRCDPISGHTALYWYRQSLGQGLEFLIYFQGNSAPDKSGLPSDRFSAERTGGSVSTLTIQRTQQEDSAVYLCASSSGVLQPQHFGDGTRLSIL.

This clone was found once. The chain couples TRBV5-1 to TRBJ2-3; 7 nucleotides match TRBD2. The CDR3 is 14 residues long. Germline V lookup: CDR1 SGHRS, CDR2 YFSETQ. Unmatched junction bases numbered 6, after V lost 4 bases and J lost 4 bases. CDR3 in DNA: TGCGCCAGCAGCCAGCGGGGTATGGCAGATACGCAGTATTTT. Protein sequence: CASSQRGMADTQYF.

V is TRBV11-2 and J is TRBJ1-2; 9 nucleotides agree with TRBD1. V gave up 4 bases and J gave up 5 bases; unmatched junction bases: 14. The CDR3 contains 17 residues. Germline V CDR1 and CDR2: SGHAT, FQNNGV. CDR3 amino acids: CASSSPGTGILGYGYTF. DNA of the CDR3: TGTGCCAGCAGCTCTCCCGGGACAGGGATTTTGGGTTATGGCTACACCTTC.

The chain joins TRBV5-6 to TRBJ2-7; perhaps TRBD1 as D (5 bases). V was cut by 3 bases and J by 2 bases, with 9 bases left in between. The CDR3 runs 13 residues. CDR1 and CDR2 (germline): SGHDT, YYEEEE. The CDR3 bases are TGTGCCAGCAGCTCCAGGGATACCTACGAGCAGTACTTC. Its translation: CASSSRDTYEQYF.

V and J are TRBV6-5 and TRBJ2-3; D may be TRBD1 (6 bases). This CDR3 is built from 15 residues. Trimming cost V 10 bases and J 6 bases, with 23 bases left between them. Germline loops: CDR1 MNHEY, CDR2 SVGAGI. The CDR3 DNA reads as TGTGCCATCCTTGTGCGACAAGTGCAGGGGGATACGCAGTATTTT. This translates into CAILVRQVQGDTQYF.

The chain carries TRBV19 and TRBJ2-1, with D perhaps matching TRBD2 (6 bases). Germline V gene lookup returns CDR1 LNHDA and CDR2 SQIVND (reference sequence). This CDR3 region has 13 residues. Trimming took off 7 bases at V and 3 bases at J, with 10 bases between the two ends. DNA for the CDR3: TGTGCCAGTAACATGGGGGGCTACAATGAGCAGTTCTTC. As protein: CASNMGGYNEQFF. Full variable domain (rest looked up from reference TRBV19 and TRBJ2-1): DGGITQSPKYLFRKEGQNVTLSCEQNLNHDAMYWYRQDPGQGLRLIYYSQIVNDFQKGDIAEGYSVSREKKESFPLTVTSAQKNPTAFYLCASNMGGYNEQFFGPGTRLTVL.

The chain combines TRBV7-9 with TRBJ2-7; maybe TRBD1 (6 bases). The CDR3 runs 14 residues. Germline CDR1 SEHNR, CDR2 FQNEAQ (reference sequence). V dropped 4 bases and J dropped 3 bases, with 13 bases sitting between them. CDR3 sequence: CASSSNGQIYEQYF. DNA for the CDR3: TGTGCCAGCAGCTCTAACGGACAGATCTACGAGCAGTACTTC.

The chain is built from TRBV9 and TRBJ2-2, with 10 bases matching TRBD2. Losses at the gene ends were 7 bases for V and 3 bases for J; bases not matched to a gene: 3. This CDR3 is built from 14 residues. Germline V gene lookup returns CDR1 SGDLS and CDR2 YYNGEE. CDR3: CASGSGGDTGELFF. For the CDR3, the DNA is TGTGCCAGCGGAAGCGGGGGGGACACCGGGGAGCTGTTTTTT.

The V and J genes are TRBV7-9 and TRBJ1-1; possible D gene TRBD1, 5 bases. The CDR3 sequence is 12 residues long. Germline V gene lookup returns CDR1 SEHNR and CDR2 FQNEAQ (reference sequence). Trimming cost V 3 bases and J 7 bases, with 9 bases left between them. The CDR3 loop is CASSLGTFEAFF. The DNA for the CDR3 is TGTGCCAGCAGCTTGGGGACTTTTGAAGCTTTCTTT.

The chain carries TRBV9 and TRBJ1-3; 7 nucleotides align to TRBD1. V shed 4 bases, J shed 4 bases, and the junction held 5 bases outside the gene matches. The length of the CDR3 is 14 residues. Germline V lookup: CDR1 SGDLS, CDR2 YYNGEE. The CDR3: CASSKTGVGNTIYF. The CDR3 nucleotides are TGTGCCAGCAGCAAAACAGGGGTAGGAAACACCATATATTTT.

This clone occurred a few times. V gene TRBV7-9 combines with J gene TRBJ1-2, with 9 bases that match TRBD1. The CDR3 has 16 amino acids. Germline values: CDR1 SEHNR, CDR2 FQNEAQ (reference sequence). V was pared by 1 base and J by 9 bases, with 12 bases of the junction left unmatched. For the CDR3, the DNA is TGTGCCAGCAGCTTAGGGGCCGGGACAGGGAGCTTAAGCTACACCTTC. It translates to CASSLGAGTGSLSYTF.

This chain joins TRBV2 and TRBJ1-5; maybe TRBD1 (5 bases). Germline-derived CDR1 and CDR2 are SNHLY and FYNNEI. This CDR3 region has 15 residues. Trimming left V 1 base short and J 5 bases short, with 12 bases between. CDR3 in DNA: TGTGCCAGCAGTGAAGTCCAGATAGGGGATCAGCCCCAGCATTTT. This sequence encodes CASSEVQIGDQPQHF. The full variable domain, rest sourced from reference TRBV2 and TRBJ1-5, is EPEVTQTPSHQVTQMGQEVILRCVPISNHLYFYWYRQILGQKVEFLVSFYNNEISEKSEIFDDQFSVERPDGSNFTLKIRSTKLEDSAMYFCASSEVQIGDQPQHFGDGTRLSIL.

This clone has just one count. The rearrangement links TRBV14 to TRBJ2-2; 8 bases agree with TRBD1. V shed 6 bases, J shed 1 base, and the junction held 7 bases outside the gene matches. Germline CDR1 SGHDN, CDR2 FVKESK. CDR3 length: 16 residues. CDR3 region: CASRPSGTGNTGELFF. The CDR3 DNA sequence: TGTGCCAGCAGACCCTCCGGGACAGGGAACACCGGGGAGCTGTTTTTT.

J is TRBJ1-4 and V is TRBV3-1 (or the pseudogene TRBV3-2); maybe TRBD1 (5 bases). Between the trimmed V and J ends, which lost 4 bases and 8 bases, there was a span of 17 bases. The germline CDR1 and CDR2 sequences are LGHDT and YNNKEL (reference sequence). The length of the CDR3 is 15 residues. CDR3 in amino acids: CASSPLRGGNEKLFF. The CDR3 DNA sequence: TGTGCCAGCAGCCCCCTAAGGGGAGGGAACGAAAAACTGTTTTTT.

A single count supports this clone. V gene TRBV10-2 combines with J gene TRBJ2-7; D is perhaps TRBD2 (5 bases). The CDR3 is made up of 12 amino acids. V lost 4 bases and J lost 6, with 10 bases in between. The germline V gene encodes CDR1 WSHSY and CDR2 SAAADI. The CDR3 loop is CASSATGTEQYF. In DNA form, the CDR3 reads TGCGCCAGCAGTGCGACGGGAACCGAGCAGTACTTC.

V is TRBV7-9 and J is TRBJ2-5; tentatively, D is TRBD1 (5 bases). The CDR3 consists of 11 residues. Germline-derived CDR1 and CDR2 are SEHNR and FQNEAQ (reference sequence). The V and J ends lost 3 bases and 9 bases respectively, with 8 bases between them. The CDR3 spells CASSFGRAQYF. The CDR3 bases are TGTGCCAGCAGCTTCGGCAGGGCCCAGTACTTC.

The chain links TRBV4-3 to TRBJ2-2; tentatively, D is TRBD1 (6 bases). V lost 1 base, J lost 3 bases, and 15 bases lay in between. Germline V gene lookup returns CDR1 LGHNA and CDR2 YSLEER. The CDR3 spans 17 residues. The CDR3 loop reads CASSQGPRQVDTGELFF. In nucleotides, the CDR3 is TGCGCCAGCAGCCAAGGGCCGAGACAGGTCGACACCGGGGAGCTGTTTTTT.

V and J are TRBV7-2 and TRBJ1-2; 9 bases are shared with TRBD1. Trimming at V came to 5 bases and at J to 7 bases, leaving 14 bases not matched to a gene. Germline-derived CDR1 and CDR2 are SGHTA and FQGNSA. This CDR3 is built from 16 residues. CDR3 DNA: TGTGCCAGCAGCCAAAGACCGGACAGGGGTTACCTTGGCTACACCTTC. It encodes CASSQRPDRGYLGYTF.

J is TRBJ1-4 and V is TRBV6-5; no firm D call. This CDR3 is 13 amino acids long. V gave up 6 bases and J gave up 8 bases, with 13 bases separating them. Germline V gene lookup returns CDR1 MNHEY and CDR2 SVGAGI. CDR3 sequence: CASSLEANEKLFF. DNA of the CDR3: TGTGCCAGCAGCCTCGAGGCGAACGAAAAACTGTTTTTT.

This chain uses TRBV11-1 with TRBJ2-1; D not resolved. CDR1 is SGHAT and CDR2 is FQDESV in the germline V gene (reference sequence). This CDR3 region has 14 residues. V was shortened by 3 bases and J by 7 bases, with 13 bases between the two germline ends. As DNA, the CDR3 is TGTGCCAGCAGCTTTCTTTTGACTCAGAATGAGCAGTTCTTC. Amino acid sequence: CASSFLLTQNEQFF.

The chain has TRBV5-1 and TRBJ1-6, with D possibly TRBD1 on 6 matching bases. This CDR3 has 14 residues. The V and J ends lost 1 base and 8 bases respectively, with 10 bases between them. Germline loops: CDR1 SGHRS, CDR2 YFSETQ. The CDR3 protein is CASSLNRVDSPLHF. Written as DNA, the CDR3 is TGCGCCAGCAGCTTGAACAGGGTGGATTCACCCCTCCACTTT. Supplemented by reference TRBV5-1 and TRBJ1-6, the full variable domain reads KAGVTQTPRYLIKTRGQQVTLSCSPISGHRSVSWYQQTPGQGLQFLFEYFSETQRNKGNFPGRFSGRQFSNSRSEMNVSTLELGDSALYLCASSLNRVDSPLHFGNGTRLTVT.

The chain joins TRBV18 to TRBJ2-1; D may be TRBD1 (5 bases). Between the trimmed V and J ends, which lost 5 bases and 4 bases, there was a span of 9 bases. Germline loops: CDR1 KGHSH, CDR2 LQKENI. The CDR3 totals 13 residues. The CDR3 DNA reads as TGTGCCAGCTCATCGCAGGGATACAATGAGCAGTTCTTC. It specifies CASSSQGYNEQFF.